This section outlines one TCR beta chain sequence together with its context. The data were taken from a study of Ad26.COV2.S vaccination and SARS-CoV-2 variants. Study details: Ad26.COV2.S shots went into the muscle once or twice, 56 days apart.

The CDR3 totals 15 residues. V gave up 4 bases and J gave up 1 base; unmatched junction bases: 6. The V gene's germline CDR1 is LNHDA and CDR2 SQIVND (reference sequence). Sample treatment: roughly 19 received Ad26.COV2.S at low or high dose, single or two shots; about 5 received placebo; per-sample allocation not given. The samples were gathered on day 63 after the first injection of vaccine or placebo. Clones were read by immunoSEQ multiplex PCR, and TCRdb kept only the in-frame ones, dropping some. Among some 480,000 clones listed, 87% were seen once. This receptor was identified in a person between 18 and 65 years old who received the Ad26.COV2.S COVID-19 vaccine or a placebo. The chain combines TRBV19 with TRBJ1-1; 7 positions agree with TRBD1. The sequencing used peripheral blood, collected in a trial of Ad26.COV2.S vaccine versus placebo. The CDR3 DNA is TGTGCCAGTAGTACAGGGGGGTTTTGGAACACTGAAGCTTTCTTT. Protein sequence: CASSTGGFWNTEAFF.